The 17 T cell receptor beta chains in this list originate from one sample, sequenced in a study of T cell responses to AZD1222 COVID-19 vaccine. Using immunoSEQ multiplex PCR, the repertoire was profiled, and TCRdb retains in-frame clones only, with some absent. The sample holds about 110,000 clones, around 87% seen once. The material sequenced was peripheral blood, taken 28 days after the second AZD1222 dose. Receptors were obtained from an adult who received the AZD1222 COVID-19 vaccine.

This clone was observed once. V and J are TRBV3-1 (or the pseudogene TRBV3-2) and TRBJ2-7, with D uncertain. Germline CDR1 reads LGHDT; CDR2 reads YNNKEL (reference sequence). CDR3 length: 15 residues. V was clipped by 0 bases and J by 6 bases, with 15 bases between them. CDR3 nucleotides: TGTGCCAGCAGCCAAGAAACGCCGCTTCTGGGCGAGCAGTACTTC. Residues: CASSQETPLLGEQYF.

The genes are TRBV5-1 and TRBJ1-4; D may be TRBD1 (5 bases). Trimming stripped 0 bases from V and 7 bases from J, with 16 bases between. Germline V gene sequence: CDR1 SGHRS, CDR2 YFSETQ. CDR3 length: 16 residues. The CDR3 DNA follows: TGCGCCAGCAGCTTGGCCCACCAGGGTTATGGTGAAAAACTGTTTTTT. Its protein product is CASSLAHQGYGEKLFF.

This clone was counted a few times. This chain uses TRBV10-2 with TRBJ2-7; D not resolved. Germline V lookup: CDR1 WSHSY, CDR2 SAAADI. V lost 0 bases and J 6 bases, leaving 9 bases between the germline ends. The CDR3 loop spans 13 amino acids. The CDR3 spells CASSESQVGEQYF. The CDR3 nucleotides read TGCGCCAGCAGTGAGTCGCAGGTGGGCGAGCAGTACTTC.

The CDR3: CATRQGWSGYTF. DNA for the CDR3: TGTGCCACGCGACAGGGTTGGTCTGGCTACACCTTC. The rearrangement uses TRBV12-3 or TRBV12-4 and TRBJ1-2, with 7 bases fitting TRBD1. J was trimmed by 7 bases and V by 10 bases; bases with no gene match: 9. This CDR3 region has 12 residues.

The chain uses TRBV6-5 and TRBJ1-6; D gene uncertain. Trimming pared 10 bases from V and 2 bases from J, leaving 12 bases between. The CDR3 runs to 14 residues. Germline V gene lookup returns CDR1 MNHEY and CDR2 SVGAGI. The CDR3, as DNA: TGTGCCACCTCGACCCTACCCTATAATTCACCCCTCCACTTT. It yields the protein CATSTLPYNSPLHF.

This clone turned up a few times. This rearrangement joins TRBV13 to TRBJ2-3; 13 positions match TRBD2. This CDR3 contains 19 residues. V gave up 3 bases and J gave up 0 bases; unmatched junction bases: 9. From germline, CDR1 is PRHDT and CDR2 FYEKMQ (reference sequence). DNA of the CDR3: TGTGCCAGCAGCTTTTGGACTAGCGGGGGCCCATCTAGCACAGATACGCAGTATTTT. It is translated as CASSFWTSGGPSSTDTQYF.

The chain has TRBV6-2 or TRBV6-3 and TRBJ2-1, with 7 bases that match TRBD1. CDR3 length equals 18 residues. Germline trimming cut 2 bases from V and 0 bases from J; bases unmatched to any gene: 10. CDR1 and CDR2 (germline): MNHEY, SVGEGT. CDR3 sequence (DNA): TGTGCCAGCAGTTACGCCCGAGACAGGGCCACCTCCTACAATGAGCAGTTCTTC. Protein: CASSYARDRATSYNEQFF.

The rearrangement links TRBV9 to TRBJ2-1, with D perhaps matching TRBD1 or TRBD2 (6 bases each). The CDR3 consists of 15 residues. Germline CDR1 and CDR2: SGDLS and YYNGEE. V gave up 0 bases and J gave up 9 bases, with 16 bases separating them. CDR3 in DNA: TGTGCCAGCAGCGTAGCCTGGGGGGCTGTATTTGAGCAGTTCTTC. Translation gives CASSVAWGAVFEQFF.

V usage is TRBV4-1 and J usage is TRBJ2-1, with D unclear. V was clipped by 4 bases and J by 3 bases, with 16 bases between them. Germline values: CDR1 MGHRA, CDR2 YSYEKL. This CDR3 region has 16 residues. Written as DNA, the CDR3 is TGCGCCAGCAGCCCCATGGGCCTCCAAGTCTACAATGAGCAGTTCTTC. It encodes CASSPMGLQVYNEQFF.

The chain uses TRBV7-2 and TRBJ1-1, with 7 bases identical to TRBD1. With V trimmed by 5 bases and J by 8 bases, 8 bases remained unmatched. CDR3 length: 13 amino acids. Germline V gene sequence: CDR1 SGHTA, CDR2 FQGNSA. The CDR3 DNA is TGTGCCAGCAGCCACCATTGGGACAGAGAAGCTTTCTTT. It encodes CASSHHWDREAFF.

The V call is TRBV29-1, the J call TRBJ2-7; D not resolved. V was clipped by 5 bases and J by 2 bases, with 7 bases between them. Germline assignment: CDR1 SQVTM and CDR2 ANQGSEA. The CDR3 has 11 amino acids. The CDR3 spells CSVNHAYEQYF. In nucleotides, the CDR3 is TGCAGCGTTAATCACGCCTACGAGCAGTACTTC.

Only one count was recorded for this clone. This rearrangement joins TRBV27 to TRBJ1-2; 8 bases agree with TRBD1. The J segment lost 5 bases and the V segment lost 5 bases, leaving 1 base of the junction unmatched. Germline V gene data show CDR1 as MNHEY and CDR2 as SMNVEV (reference sequence). The CDR3 covers 12 residues. The CDR3 DNA follows: TGTGCCAGCAGTGGGACAGGTTATGGCTACACCTTC. It translates to CASSGTGYGYTF.

This CDR3 is CASKIAGGPYEQYF. CDR3 DNA sequence: TGTGCCAGCAAAATAGCGGGAGGGCCGTACGAGCAGTACTTC. The chain links TRBV27 to TRBJ2-7; 11 bases fit TRBD2. This CDR3 has 14 amino acids. V lost 7 bases and J lost 4; bases outside the gene matches: 6. Per germline, CDR1 MNHEY and CDR2 SMNVEV (reference sequence).

The genes are TRBV15 and TRBJ2-7, with D perhaps TRBD1 (6 bases). The germline V gene has CDR1 LNHNV and CDR2 YYDKDF (reference sequence). V lost 1 base and J lost 7, with 23 bases in between. This CDR3 is built from 17 residues. DNA of the CDR3: TGTGCCACCAGCAGAGTACGGCTCCGGGACAAGGGCAGGGAGCAGTACTTC. Translating gives CATSRVRLRDKGREQYF.

The chain couples TRBV28 to TRBJ2-7, with 12 bases matching TRBD2. Per the germline V gene, CDR1 is MDHEN and CDR2 is SYDVKM. J lost 5 bases, V lost 5 bases, and 10 bases had no gene match. The CDR3 spans 16 residues. The DNA of the CDR3 is TGTGCCAGCAGTCCCATCGGACTAGCGGGACGCGACGAGCAGTACTTC. Its translation is CASSPIGLAGRDEQYF.

This chain joins TRBV2 and TRBJ2-7; D gene unclear. Trimming stripped 4 bases from V and 0 bases from J, with 7 bases between. The CDR3 contains 13 residues. CDR1 SNHLY and CDR2 FYNNEI come from the germline V gene. The CDR3 DNA is TGTGCCAGCAGTGCCTGGAGCTCCTACGAGCAGTACTTC. It encodes CASSAWSSYEQYF.

Only one count was recorded for this clone. The chain recombines TRBV27 with TRBJ1-3; perhaps TRBD1 as D (5 bases). Germline CDR1 reads MNHEY; CDR2 reads SMNVEV (reference sequence). The CDR3 covers 16 residues. Deletions cut 8 bases from V and 6 bases from J, with 23 bases between. The CDR3 sequence is CASAPASRVFVNTIYF. CDR3 nucleotide sequence: TGTGCCAGCGCACCCGCGAGCAGGGTCTTTGTAAACACCATATATTTT.